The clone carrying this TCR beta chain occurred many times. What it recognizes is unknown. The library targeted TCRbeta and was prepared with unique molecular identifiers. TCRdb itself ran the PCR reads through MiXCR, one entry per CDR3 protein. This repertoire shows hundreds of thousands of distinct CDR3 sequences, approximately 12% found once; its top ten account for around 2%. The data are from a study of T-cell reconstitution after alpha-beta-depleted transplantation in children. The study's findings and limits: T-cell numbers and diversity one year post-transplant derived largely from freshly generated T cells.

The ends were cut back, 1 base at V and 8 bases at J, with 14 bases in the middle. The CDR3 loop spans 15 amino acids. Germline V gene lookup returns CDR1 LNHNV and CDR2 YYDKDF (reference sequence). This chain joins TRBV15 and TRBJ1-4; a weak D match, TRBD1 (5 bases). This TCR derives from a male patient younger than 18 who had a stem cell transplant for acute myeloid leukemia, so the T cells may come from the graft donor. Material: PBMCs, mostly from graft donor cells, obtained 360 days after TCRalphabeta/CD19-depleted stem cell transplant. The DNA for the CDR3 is TGTGCCACCAGCAGAGGGGGGAGGGATGGGGAAAAACTGTTTTTT. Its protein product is CATSRGGRDGEKLFF.